This T cell receptor (beta chain) appears in the sequencing data of a study of blood T cell repertoires in COVID-19 (dated by TCRdb to 2019 to 2021). In terms of the full investigation: Samples from collaborators originated in the United States, Italy and Spain and spanned both the acute and convalescent phases of COVID-19. The prospective study material was composed of cDNA or gDNA derived from T cells, B-cell-depleted T cells, or PBMCs. Subjects who had been exposed to COVID-19, were actively infected with it, or had recovered from it provided the deeply sampled blood TCRbeta repertoires that made up the dataset. The repertoires were released in a freely available public database meant as a resource for research on the immune response to SARS-CoV-2. The samples were drawn from the first 160 participants of the ongoing ImmuneRACE study and from some 1,300 subjects provided by 6 global collaborators. A de-identified subject ID, COVID-19 status, age in years and sex were almost always included in the sample metadata. Where available, HLA class I and class II types were obtained from metadata supplied by the sample provider rather than from assay-based typing.

The paper as a whole reports these results and caveats: How much clinical and demographic metadata was included differed by source and by participant, and the metadata was provided uncurated.

TCRbeta CDR3 regions were amplified from genomic DNA using the immunoSEQ Assay, a bias-controlled multiplex PCR. The source study handled its data this way. Nucleated cell counts per sample were estimated from amplification of reference gene primers within the assay. Sequence reads were collapsed and filtered to measure the absolute abundance of every unique TCRbeta CDR3 rearrangement. For each sample, productive Simpson clonality was calculated as the square root of Simpson's diversity index across productive rearrangements. The table comes from immuneACCESS by way of TCRdb, which keeps in-frame sequences with V and J called. Part of the clones is missing from these tables; in studies checked, under half for an unresolved V gene and the rest for unknown reasons. V, J and clone size are taken as reported in that table, and D and trimming were inferred from the DNA itself. This sample holds 250,000 or so clones; 70% to 90% were observed only once. The ten biggest clones cover 0.99% of the sample.

A second Seattle source provided samples from volunteer blood donors who had recovered from COVID-19. Collaborating institutions collected whole blood in K2EDTA tubes following their own protocols. Collaborator samples were shipped for TCRbeta analysis as frozen whole blood, isolated PBMCs, or DNA extracted from either sample type. Worth noting for this clone: This clone's antigen is unknown. One base away there is no much larger clone; base qualities are not given.

Ends trimmed: V by 5 bases, J by 3 bases; bases unmatched to a gene: 1. CDR1 and CDR2 are drawn from the germline V gene: KGHSH, LQKENI. Including the terminal cysteine and phenylalanine, the CDR3 comprises 13 residues. Only the CDR3 DNA is retained, 39 bases long and in frame from the first base. The sequence links TRBV18 to TRBJ1-1, and 9 junction bases match TRBD1. The TCR comes from a middle-aged woman who had recovered from COVID-19. Sequencing used peripheral blood. The sequenced DNA is TGTGCCAGCTCAGGGGACAGGGACACTGAAGCTTTCTTT. The translation is CASSGDRDTEAFF.